This entry concerns a single T cell receptor beta chain. Which antigen it targets is not known. The sample holds no much larger clone one base away, and base qualities are not on file. Reading from cysteine to phenylalanine, the CDR3 counts 16 amino acids. Kept here is only the CDR3 DNA, which spans 48 bases and is read in frame from base 1. Reading the germline V gene gives CDR1 SGHTA and CDR2 FQGNSA. Trimmed from V: 3 bases; trimmed from J: 7 bases; junction bases lacking a gene match: 10. TCR CDR3 regions were amplified from genomic DNA by multiplex PCR using the deep immunoSEQ assay. Extracted genomic DNA from each cell subset was spread evenly across all wells of several immunoSEQ 96-well plates, with each plate serving as a replicate. For sorted subsets, approximately 190 ng of genomic DNA, equivalent to around 31,000 T cell genomes, went into each replicate PCR. Purified libraries were measured with a Qubit 3.0 fluorometer, size-checked on a Bioanalyzer 2100, and measured again with the KAPA Library Quantification kit. A separate single-read 150-cycle Illumina NextSeq 550 flow cell was used to sequence each immunoSEQ 96-well plate. Concerning the study's data processing: Because the immunoSEQ output included only junctional sequences and no quality scores, the filtering could not be the same as the filtering used for full-length reads. Sequences were annotated with PyIR, a Python wrapper for IgBLAST v1.9, using IMGT germline references to assign V/J genes and CDR3. Reads were filtered out if the reads had weak V/J assignments (E-value above 1e-6), no CDR3, stop codons, out-of-frame junctions, or ambiguous translated residues. A V3J clonotype was defined by an identical inferred V gene, J gene, and CDR3 amino acid sequence. To compute the percentage overlap between repertoires, the number of shared unique clonotypes was divided by the size of the smaller repertoire. RTK rarefaction, the Chao1 estimator, and Recon v2.1 estimates of unobserved clonotypes were used to assess repertoire richness. Generation probabilities for all TCRbeta clonotypes obtained by the gDNA method from several donors were computed using OLGA. As stored in TCRdb, this immuneACCESS dataset retains in-frame rearrangements with V and J assigned. A fraction of the clones does not appear; measured against another copy, unresolved V genes explain less than half of the discrepancy, and the remainder lacks a known reason. From that table come the V and J calls and clone size; the DNA was used to work out D and trimming. The sample has over a million clones on record, approximately 98.5% of them singletons. The ten largest clones add up to over 0.3% of the sample.

The source of the sample is a study of shared clonotypes between healthy human individuals (dated by TCRdb to the early 2020s). Looking at the study overall: The cohort included a few men and a couple of women between 18 and 49 years of age. Per donor, three plates each were used for CD4 naive and CD4 memory, two for CD8 naive, and one for CD8 memory. To estimate repertoire size and how much clonotype sharing occurs between individuals, the study deeply sequenced the blood TCR repertoires of several healthy adults. To increase sequencing depth and limit assay-specific biases, different laboratories used diverse techniques to prepare libraries and sequence TCR repertoires. Leukapheresis yielded between about 0.8 and 9.5 billion PBMCs per donor.

The donors were healthy, HIV-negative adults with no recently reported acute infections or vaccinations. Every donor was a Caucasian adult residing in Nashville, Tennessee, USA. CD4+ T cells were enriched through magnetic negative selection, after which naive cells were positively selected on CD45RA and the remaining negative fraction served as the memory subset. After blood collection by leukapheresis, PBMCs were isolated using Ficoll-Histopaque density gradient centrifugation and then cryopreserved in the vapor phase of liquid nitrogen. Purity and quantity of every magnetically sorted T cell population were checked by analytical flow cytometry. Genomic DNA was isolated from each sorted fraction and quantified by UV absorbance on a Nanodrop 2000c. Broader findings and caveats from the paper: Higher generation probabilities were observed for clonotypes shared by all four sorted-subset donors than for non-shared clonotypes. When a handful of donors were compared, the shared fraction of clonotypes was 5% to 6.5% for naive CD4, roughly 3.4% for naive CD8, 2.3% for memory CD4, and around 0.37% for memory CD8. Naive subsets generally had larger estimated clonotype richness than memory subsets did. Sampling was restricted to blood, and TCR repertoires in tissue are likely to differ from TCR repertoires in blood. Based on pairwise subsampling, the degree of clonotype sharing among donors was expected to be affected by sequencing depth. Incomplete sequencing was indicated by rarefaction of sorted-subset datasets, despite the large sequencing depth. Because the study included only a small number of donors, the genetic and exposure-history diversity represented was limited.

The sequenced material came from naive CD4+ T cells sorted from blood. Reading the label with the study, this specimen's cell subset or site is: CD45RA+ positively selected. Recombination connected TRBV7-2 to TRBJ2-7; the central 12 bases match TRBD2. This TCR came from a man aged 25-45 years in good health. The nucleotide sequence reads TGTGCCAGCAGCTTTCGTTCGACTAGCGGGAGTCTTGAGCAGTACTTC. The resulting protein is CASSFRSTSGSLEQYF.